Below, 10 T cell receptor beta chains from the same sample are listed, as sequenced in a study of post-analysis software for immune sequencing data. Study-level points and caveats: With TRBV5-6, TRBV5-1 and TRBV20-1 included, about 5 TRBV segments were more frequent in patients than in controls.

Sequencing libraries made from TCR beta cDNA carried unique molecular identifiers. In TCRdb, the PCR reads were re-called with MiXCR into one record per CDR3 protein. The sample lists about 560,000 distinct CDR3 sequences; 44% were seen once. The antigens these receptors bind are not known. Input material: blood. All receptors derive from a girl aged 5 to 17 with multiple sclerosis.

This chain uses TRBV5-8 with TRBJ2-5; D is perhaps TRBD1 (7 bases). The CDR3 is made up of 13 amino acids. The germline V gene has CDR1 SGHTS and CDR2 YDEGEE. Trimming left V 0 bases short and J 7 bases short, with 10 bases between. The CDR3 protein is CASSLGQGGTQYF. The CDR3 DNA reads as TGTGCCAGCAGCTTGGGGCAGGGGGGGACCCAGTACTTC.

This chain joins TRBV29-1 and TRBJ2-1, with TRBD1 matching over 8 bases. The germline V gene encodes CDR1 SQVTM and CDR2 ANQGSEA. The CDR3 totals 12 residues. Trimming cost V 7 bases and J 7 bases; bases outside gene matches: 6. The CDR3 nucleotides read TGCAGCGCATGGACAGGGTTGAATGAGCAGTTCTTC. This sequence encodes CSAWTGLNEQFF.

This rearrangement joins TRBV7-9 to TRBJ2-7; 7 nucleotides match TRBD2. J was trimmed by 0 bases and V by 1 base; bases with no gene match: 6. This CDR3 comprises 16 residues. CDR1 SEHNR and CDR2 FQNEAQ come from the germline V gene (reference sequence). The CDR3 coding sequence is TGTGCCAGCAGCTTAGTCGGCGGGAGAAGCTCCTACGAGCAGTACTTC. This sequence encodes CASSLVGGRSSYEQYF.

The chain joins TRBV6-2 or TRBV6-3 to TRBJ1-2, with 9 bases lining up with TRBD1. Trimming cost V 0 bases and J 7 bases; bases outside gene matches: 3. The CDR3 contains 14 residues. The germline CDR1 and CDR2 sequences are MNHEY and SVGEGT. The CDR3 reads CASSYSRQGGGYTF. DNA for the CDR3: TGTGCCAGCAGTTACTCCCGACAGGGGGGTGGCTACACCTTC.

The gene calls are TRBV3-1 and TRBJ2-3; TRBD2 matches at 12 bases. The CDR3 extends over 18 amino acids. Germline CDR1 and CDR2: LGHDT and YNNKEL (reference sequence). The trim removed 6 bases at V and 2 bases at J, leaving 12 bases unmatched. CDR3 loop: CASSPRTSGDKNTDTQYF. In DNA form, the CDR3 reads TGTGCCAGCAGTCCCCGGACTAGCGGGGATAAGAACACAGATACGCAGTATTTT.

This chain links TRBV6-2 or TRBV6-3 with TRBJ1-5; 10 nucleotides line up with TRBD1. Per the germline V gene, CDR1 is MNHEY and CDR2 is SVGEGT. Germline trimming cut 6 bases from V and 6 bases from J; bases unmatched to any gene: 5. The CDR3 spans 14 residues. DNA for the CDR3: TGTGCCAGCAGCGACGGGACAGGGGTTCAGCCCCAGCATTTT. Residues: CASSDGTGVQPQHF.

In this sample, this clonotype turned up a few times. The chain couples TRBV20-1 to TRBJ2-1, with 8 bases that match TRBD1. V was pared by 3 bases and J by 2 bases, with 0 bases of the junction left unmatched. CDR3 length equals 13 residues. Germline CDR1 DFQATT, CDR2 SNEGSKA (reference sequence). CDR3 DNA: TGCAGTGCTAGGGACAGGGCCTACAATGAGCAGTTCTTC. Its protein is CSARDRAYNEQFF.

The chain uses TRBV5-1 and TRBJ2-7; 11 bases fit TRBD2. Germline trimming cut 4 bases from V and 6 bases from J; bases unmatched to any gene: 9. The CDR3 is 15 residues long. Germline V lookup: CDR1 SGHRS, CDR2 YFSETQ. For the CDR3, the DNA is TGCGCCAGCAGCCTAGGGACTAGCGGAATCCCCGAGCAGTACTTC. Encoded protein: CASSLGTSGIPEQYF.

The rearrangement uses TRBV2 and TRBJ1-6; D perhaps matches TRBD1 (6 bases). Germline V gene data show CDR1 as SNHLY and CDR2 as FYNNEI. V lost 3 bases and J 10 bases, leaving 10 bases between the germline ends. The CDR3 contains 13 residues. This chain's CDR3 is CASSDGTRSPLHF. CDR3 DNA sequence: TGTGCCAGCAGTGACGGGACACGATCACCCCTCCACTTT.

V and J are TRBV12-3 or TRBV12-4 and TRBJ1-2; the D is unclear. The CDR3 extends over 15 amino acids. V gave up 1 base and J gave up 6 bases, with 15 bases separating them. For the CDR3, the DNA is TGTGCCAGCAGTTTAGGAACGAGGACCCCAAATGGCTACACCTTC. As protein: CASSLGTRTPNGYTF.